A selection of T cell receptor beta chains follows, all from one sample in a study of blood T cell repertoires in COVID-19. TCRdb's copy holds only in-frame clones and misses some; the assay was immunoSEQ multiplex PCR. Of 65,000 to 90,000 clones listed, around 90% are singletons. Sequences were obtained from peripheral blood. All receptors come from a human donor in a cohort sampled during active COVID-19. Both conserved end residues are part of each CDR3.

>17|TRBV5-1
CASSLGTSGGADGELFF
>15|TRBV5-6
CASSWGTGAFGEQYF
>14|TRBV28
CASSLLTVSYEQYF
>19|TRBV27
CASSLSFLDRSSYNSPLHF
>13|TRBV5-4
CASSRSRTDTQYF
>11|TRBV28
CASSVEETQYF
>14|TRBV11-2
CASSPTVPIYEQYF
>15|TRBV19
CASQYWGGANTEAFF
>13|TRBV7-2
CASSSTGSGEQYF
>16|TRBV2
CASSLGTGGAYNEQFF
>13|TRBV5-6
CASSLPVNYGYTF
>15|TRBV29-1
CSVKEGSWDNSPLHF
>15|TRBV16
CASSQSVTGSYGYTF
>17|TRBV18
CASSPVLAGGQGYEQFF
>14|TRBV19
CASSPLGEGRGYTF
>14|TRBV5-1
CASSLGTVNQPQHF
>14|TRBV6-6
CASSAGGVQETQYF
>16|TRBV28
CASSPGGAGDVDTQYF
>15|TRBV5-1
CASSRGGSSPYEQYF
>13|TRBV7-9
CASSLQLSGEQYF
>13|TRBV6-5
CASERDRGYEQYF
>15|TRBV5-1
CASSQPGTGGNTIYF
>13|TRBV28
CASSEDRGAEAFF
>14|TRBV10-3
CATRPGGREHGYTF
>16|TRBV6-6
CASSGTSGGGVETQYF
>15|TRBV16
CASSQSSGWDQPQHF
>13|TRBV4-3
CASSRWTGSEQFF
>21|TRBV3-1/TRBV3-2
CASSPPYIRGITGSCPGELFF
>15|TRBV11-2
CASSTTGGPGNEQFF
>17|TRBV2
CASSARTGGLSTDTQYF
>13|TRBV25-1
CASSPGGNQPQHF
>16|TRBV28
CASSRPGGSYNEKLFF
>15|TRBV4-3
CASSQGTSGSDTQYF
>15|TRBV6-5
CASRGTPERGETQYF
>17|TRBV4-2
CASSQGSGEPSTDTQYF
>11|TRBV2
CASGGQETQYF
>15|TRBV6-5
CASSYWGQGRNEQFF
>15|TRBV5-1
CASSLQGLGNTEAFF
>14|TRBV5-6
CASSPRSGSYGYTF
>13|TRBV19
CASSGDRTYGYTF